This T cell receptor beta chain is from a study of PD-1 blockade in classical Hodgkin lymphoma. Study as a whole: The study gave patients nivolumab 3 mg/kg intravenously every 2 weeks. Findings and limits, study-wide: Lower baseline TCR diversity was reported for newly diagnosed patients than for healthy donors. In CD4+ cells, TCR diversity went up significantly by C4D1, but in CD8+ cells it did not.

Libraries were prepared by immunoSEQ multiplex PCR; TCRdb keeps only in-frame clonotypes and omits some of them. The repertoire holds 90,000 to 100,000 clones, with 80% to 95% as singletons. Relapse was seen in all patients after autologous stem cell transplantation, and brentuximab vedotin exposure was variable. Note on this clone: Its antigen remains unknown.

This CDR3 has 16 residues. Germline V CDR1 and CDR2: WNHNN, SYGVQD (reference sequence). V was clipped by 4 bases and J by 0 bases; unmatched bases: 7. The J gene is TRBJ2-3, the V gene TRBV10-1; 7 bases match TRBD2. The TCR originated in a human donor with classical Hodgkin lymphoma. This sample comprised peripheral blood mononuclear cells (PBMCs), obtained at baseline. Here the CDR3 DNA reads TGCGCCAGCAGTGTGCTTAGCGGGTCGAGCACAGATACGCAGTATTTT. Protein: CASSVLSGSSTDTQYF.